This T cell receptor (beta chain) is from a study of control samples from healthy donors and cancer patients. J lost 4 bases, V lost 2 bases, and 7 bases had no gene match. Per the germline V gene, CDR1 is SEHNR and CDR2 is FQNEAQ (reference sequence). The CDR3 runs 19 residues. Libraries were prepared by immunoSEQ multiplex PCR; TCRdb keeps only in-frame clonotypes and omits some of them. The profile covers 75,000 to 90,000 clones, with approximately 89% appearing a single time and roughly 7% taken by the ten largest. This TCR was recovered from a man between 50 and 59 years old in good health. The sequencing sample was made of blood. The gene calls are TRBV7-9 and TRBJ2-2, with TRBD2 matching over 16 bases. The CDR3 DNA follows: TGTGCCAGCAGCTTAAAGGGACTAGCGGGGGGGCCGGCCACCGGGGAGCTGTTTTTT. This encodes CASSLKGLAGGPATGELFF.